This T cell receptor (beta chain) was captured in a study of T-cell memory formation after mild COVID-19. On the study more broadly: Among the donors, TCR clusters were largely specific to each donor.

Study conclusions and caveats: Some SARS-CoV-2-responding clones were already detected in memory before infection. Of the contracting clones, CD4+ ones lay mainly in CM and EM, and CD8+ ones in EMRA.

V was cut by 6 bases and J by 9 bases, with 9 bases left in between. The germline V gene encodes CDR1 MNHEY and CDR2 SMNVEV (reference sequence). CDR3 length equals 12 residues. With constant-segment primers, 5'RACE yielded cDNA libraries of TCR alpha and TCR beta that carried sample barcodes and UMIs. TCRdb reanalysed the 5' RACE reads using MiXCR and keeps one entry per CDR3 protein. The table includes about 200,000 distinct CDR3 sequences, roughly 10% detected once. Notes on this clonotype: Its antigen is not known.

Input material: PBMCs or a T cell subset sorted from them (not recorded which). The receptor was isolated from a man aged 18-30 years who had mild COVID-19 (a few samples of this study predate the infection). Cell type and time point are not known. V gene TRBV27 combines with J gene TRBJ1-6; the D is unclear. The DNA for the CDR3 is TGTGCCAGCAGATCCGTAGGTTCACCCCTCCACTTT. Its translation is CASRSVGSPLHF.